The rows below give T cell receptor beta chains drawn from one sample of a study of T-cell reconstitution after alpha-beta-depleted transplantation in children. In TCRdb, the PCR reads were re-called with MiXCR into one record per CDR3 protein. The sample includes about 340,000 distinct CDR3 sequences, about 17% seen only once; the top ten take around two fifths. Here the sequenced sample was PBMCs, mostly from graft donor cells, taken 360 days after TCRalphabeta/CD19-depleted stem cell transplant. The source is a male patient aged 2 to 10 who had a stem cell transplant for acute lymphoblastic leukemia, so the T cells may come from the graft donor. CDR3s include the opening cysteine and the closing phenylalanine or tryptophan. A D gene is named only where the DNA matches it firmly. For some rows the clone size is stated as once, few or many, or as a class when expanded; others skip it.

d_call clone_size j_call v_call cdr3_aa cdr3_nt
. many TRBJ1-6 TRBV12-3/TRBV12-4 CASSLGNPTSPLHF TGTGCCAGCAGCCTAGGAAATCCCACTTCACCCCTCCACTTT
TRBD1 few TRBJ2-4 TRBV20-1 CSAKDRGVAQNIQYF TGCAGTGCTAAGGACAGGGGAGTAGCCCAAAACATTCAGTACTTC
. few TRBJ2-3 TRBV11-2 CASSFIIPEPDTQYF TGTGCCAGCAGCTTTATCATCCCCGAACCAGATACGCAGTATTTT
. few TRBJ2-3 TRBV7-3 CASSLGWQGGDTQYF TGTGCCAGCAGCCTAGGTTGGCAGGGGGGCGATACGCAGTATTTT
TRBD2 once TRBJ2-1 TRBV6-2/TRBV6-3 CASSFRFPSGSQRADNEQFF TGTGCCAGCAGTTTCAGGTTCCCTAGCGGGAGCCAGCGGGCGGACAATGAGCAGTTCTTC
. few TRBJ2-7 TRBV7-6 CASNNGGGYEQYF TGTGCCAGCAACAACGGGGGAGGATACGAGCAGTACTTC
TRBD1 few TRBJ2-5 TRBV5-6 CASSLALQGALETQYF TGTGCCAGCAGCTTGGCCCTACAGGGGGCTTTAGAGACCCAGTACTTC
TRBD1 few TRBJ2-7 TRBV4-3 CASSQDRQGGYEQYF TGCGCCAGCAGCCAAGATCGACAGGGGGGGTACGAGCAGTACTTC
TRBD2 many TRBJ2-1 TRBV20-1 CSAPLAGAYNEQFF TGCAGTGCCCCTCTAGCGGGGGCCTACAATGAGCAGTTCTTC
. few TRBJ2-1 TRBV20-1 CSARRGHDEQFF TGCAGTGCTCGCCGTGGTCACGATGAGCAGTTCTTC
TRBD2 few TRBJ2-3 TRBV7-3 CASSPRLASTDTQYF TGTGCCAGCAGCCCCCGACTAGCTAGCACAGATACGCAGTATTTT
TRBD2 few TRBJ2-6 TRBV28 CASSFTGGGRANVLTF TGTGCCAGCAGTTTTACGGGAGGTGGTAGGGCCAACGTCCTGACTTTC
. . TRBJ1-3 TRBV4-3 CASSQEETGGNTIYF TGCGCCAGCAGCCAAGAAGAAACAGGTGGAAACACCATATATTTT
. . TRBJ1-2 TRBV25-1 CASSEFWGYGYTF TGTGCCAGCAGTGAATTCTGGGGGTATGGCTACACCTTC
. few TRBJ2-4 TRBV7-9 CASSLSGAPGVKNIQYF TGTGCCAGCAGCTTATCCGGGGCCCCCGGGGTCAAAAACATTCAGTACTTC
. . TRBJ2-3 TRBV9 CASSVEHRTTDTQYF TGTGCCAGCAGCGTAGAACACAGGACCACAGATACGCAGTATTTT
. . TRBJ2-2 TRBV5-1 CASSPFEGDTGELFF TGCGCCAGCAGCCCCTTTGAGGGGGACACCGGGGAGCTGTTTTTT
. few TRBJ2-3 TRBV7-9 CASSSRRGEGTDTQYF TGTGCCAGCAGCTCCCGGAGGGGGGAAGGAACAGATACGCAGTATTTT
. . TRBJ2-7 TRBV6-5 CASSYSQEFSYEQYF TGTGCCAGCAGTTACTCCCAGGAATTTTCCTACGAGCAGTACTTC
. . TRBJ1-6 TRBV6-1 CASRTGNNSPLHF TGTGCCAGCAGAACAGGGAACAATTCACCCCTCCACTTT
. many TRBJ2-3 TRBV29-1 CSVGYSSRTDTQYF TGCAGCGTAGGCTACAGTTCGCGCACAGATACGCAGTATTTT
. few TRBJ2-2 TRBV10-2 CASSDQMTDSATGELFF TGCGCCAGCAGTGACCAGATGACAGACAGCGCCACCGGGGAGCTGTTTTTT
TRBD2 few TRBJ2-7 TRBV7-6 CASSLRREGTYEQYF TGTGCCAGCAGCTTACGGCGGGAGGGCACCTACGAGCAGTACTTC
. many TRBJ2-2 TRBV28 CASSLFGQGGTGELFF TGTGCCAGCAGTTTATTTGGTCAGGGTGGAACCGGGGAGCTGTTTTTT
TRBD2 few TRBJ2-7 TRBV5-1 CASSSPWTSGSSYEQYF TGCGCCAGCAGTTCTCCCTGGACTAGCGGGAGCTCCTACGAGCAGTACTTC
. many TRBJ2-5 TRBV5-1 CASSFHFSGREETQYF TGCGCCAGCAGCTTTCATTTTAGCGGAAGGGAAGAGACCCAGTACTTC
. . TRBJ2-3 TRBV20-1 CSALLWRVAPSTDTQYF TGCAGTGCCCTCTTATGGAGAGTCGCTCCTAGCACAGATACGCAGTATTTT
TRBD1 few TRBJ1-1 TRBV13 CASSLAAKRAGTAVEAFF TGTGCCAGCAGCTTAGCTGCCAAACGAGCCGGGACAGCGGTTGAAGCTTTCTTT
. . TRBJ2-2 TRBV4-3 CASSQDTPYTGELFF TGCGCCAGCAGCCAAGATACCCCTTACACCGGGGAGCTGTTTTTT
TRBD1 few TRBJ2-6 TRBV7-2 CASSLAVGRQGIRNVLTF TGTGCCAGCAGCTTAGCCGTGGGCCGACAGGGCATCAGGAACGTCCTGACTTTC
TRBD2 few TRBJ2-7 TRBV4-3 CASSQEPTSGYEQYF TGCGCCAGCAGCCAGGAACCGACTAGCGGCTACGAGCAGTACTTC
. many TRBJ1-1 TRBV6-5 CASSYSAYSVVEAFF TGTGCCAGCAGTTACTCGGCGTACAGTGTCGTTGAAGCTTTCTTT
TRBD1 . TRBJ1-4 TRBV7-2 CASSFEPGQGSGKLFF TGTGCCAGCAGCTTCGAACCGGGACAGGGATCTGGGAAACTGTTTTTT
. few TRBJ1-5 TRBV27 CASSLSGANQPQHF TGTGCCAGCAGTTTATCAGGGGCCAATCAGCCCCAGCATTTT
. . TRBJ1-1 TRBV5-5 CASSLRPLQGNTEAFF TGTGCCAGCAGCTTGAGGCCCCTACAGGGGAACACTGAAGCTTTCTTT
. . TRBJ2-7 TRBV6-1 CASTEPYYEQYF TGTGCCAGCACCGAACCGTACTACGAGCAGTACTTC
. . TRBJ2-3 TRBV4-3 CASSLVTLASTDTQYF TGCGCCAGCAGCCTCGTTACCCTCGCTAGCACAGATACGCAGTATTTT
. few TRBJ1-2 TRBV25-1 CASSDIFGVPDGYTF TGTGCCAGCAGTGACATATTTGGGGTTCCGGATGGCTACACCTTC
. . TRBJ2-7 TRBV5-5 CASSFRVYEQYF TGTGCCAGCAGCTTCAGGGTTTACGAGCAGTACTTC
TRBD2 many TRBJ2-7 TRBV10-3 CAISESRPGTSGNYEQYF TGTGCCATCAGTGAGTCTCGTCCGGGGACTAGCGGAAACTACGAGCAGTACTTC
. few TRBJ1-2 TRBV7-9 CASSFYTEESYGYTF TGTGCCAGCAGCTTCTACACGGAAGAGAGCTATGGCTACACCTTC
TRBD2 many TRBJ2-3 TRBV7-6 CASSRWTSGGRTDTQYF TGTGCCAGCAGCCGGTGGACTAGCGGGGGCCGCACAGATACGCAGTATTTT
TRBD1 . TRBJ2-5 TRBV5-1 CASSFGTGGETQYF TGCGCCAGCAGCTTCGGGACAGGGGGAGAGACCCAGTACTTC
. few TRBJ2-1 TRBV7-8 CASSLQRTYNEQFF TGTGCCAGCAGCCTCCAGCGGACCTACAATGAGCAGTTCTTC
. many TRBJ2-1 TRBV12-3/TRBV12-4 CASTQPTRLGEQFF TGTGCCAGCACCCAGCCGACTAGATTGGGTGAGCAGTTCTTC
. few TRBJ1-6 TRBV4-3 CASSQERVDPNSPLHF TGCGCCAGCAGCCAAGAAAGGGTCGATCCAAATTCACCCCTCCACTTT
TRBD2 . TRBJ2-1 TRBV6-2/TRBV6-3 CASSYFSGTPSYNEQFF TGTGCCAGCAGTTACTTTAGCGGGACCCCCTCCTACAATGAGCAGTTCTTC
. few TRBJ2-7 TRBV20-1 CSAYPGDREQYF TGCAGTGCTTATCCGGGAGATCGGGAGCAGTACTTC
TRBD2 few TRBJ2-3 TRBV4-3 CASSQVWGGVLAPDTQYF TGCGCCAGCAGCCAAGTGTGGGGGGGAGTACTAGCACCAGATACGCAGTATTTT